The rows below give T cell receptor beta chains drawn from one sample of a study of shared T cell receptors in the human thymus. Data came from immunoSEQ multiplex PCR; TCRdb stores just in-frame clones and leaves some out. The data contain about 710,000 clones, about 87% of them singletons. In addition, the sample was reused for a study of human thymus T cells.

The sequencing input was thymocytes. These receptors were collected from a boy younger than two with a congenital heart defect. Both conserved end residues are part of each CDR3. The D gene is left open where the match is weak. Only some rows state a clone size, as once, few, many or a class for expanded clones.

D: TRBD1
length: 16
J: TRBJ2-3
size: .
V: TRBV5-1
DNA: TGCGCCAGCAGCTCCCTAACAGGGGGCAGAACAGATACGCAGTATTTT
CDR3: CASSSLTGGRTDTQYF

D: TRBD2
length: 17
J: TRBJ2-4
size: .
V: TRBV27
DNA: TGTGCCAGCAGAGGACTAGCGGGGGGCCTAGCCAAAAACATTCAGTACTTC
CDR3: CASRGLAGGLAKNIQYF

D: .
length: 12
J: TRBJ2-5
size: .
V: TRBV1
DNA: TGCACCAGCAGCCAAGTACGCAGGGGGGCCTACTTC
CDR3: CTSSQVRRGAYF

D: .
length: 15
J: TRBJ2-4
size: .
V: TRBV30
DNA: TGTGCCTGGAGGGACTCCAGACTAGCCAAAAACATTCAGTACTTC
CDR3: CAWRDSRLAKNIQYF

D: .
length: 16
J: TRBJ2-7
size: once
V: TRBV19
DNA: TGTGCCAGTAGTCCCAACACGGGACTGCCATCCTACGAGCAGTACTTC
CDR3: CASSPNTGLPSYEQYF

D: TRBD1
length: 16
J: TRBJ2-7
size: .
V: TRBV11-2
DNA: TGTGCCAGCAGCTTAGTTTTCGGACAGGGTTACCACGAGCAGTACTTC
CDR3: CASSLVFGQGYHEQYF

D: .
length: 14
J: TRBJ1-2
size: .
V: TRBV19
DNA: TGTGCCAGTACGACGGGGGGCCGAATCTATGGCTACACCTTC
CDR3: CASTTGGRIYGYTF

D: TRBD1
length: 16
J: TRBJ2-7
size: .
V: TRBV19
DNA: TGTGCCAGTAGTAGTAGCAGCGACAGGGGGTCCCCCGAGCAGTACTTC
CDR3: CASSSSSDRGSPEQYF

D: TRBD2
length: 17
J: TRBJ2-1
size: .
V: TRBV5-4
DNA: TGTGCCAGCAGCTCGCCGACTAGCGGGACCCCTTACAATGAGCAGTTCTTC
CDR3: CASSSPTSGTPYNEQFF

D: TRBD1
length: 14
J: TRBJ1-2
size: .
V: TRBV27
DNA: TGTGCCAGCAGACACCAGGGGGCCGGCTATGGCTACACCTTC
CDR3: CASRHQGAGYGYTF

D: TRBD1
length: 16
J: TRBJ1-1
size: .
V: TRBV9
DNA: TGTGCCAGCAGCCCTCCCGGTAGGGGGCGAAACACTGAAGCTTTCTTT
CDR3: CASSPPGRGRNTEAFF

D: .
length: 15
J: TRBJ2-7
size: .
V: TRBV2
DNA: TGTGCCAGCAGTGAAACAGGGATGGACTCCTACGAGCAGTACTTC
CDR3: CASSETGMDSYEQYF

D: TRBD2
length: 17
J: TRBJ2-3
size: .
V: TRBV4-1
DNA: TGCGCCAGCAGCCACGGACCAGAGCGGGAGAAGGAAGATACGCAGTATTTT
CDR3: CASSHGPEREKEDTQYF

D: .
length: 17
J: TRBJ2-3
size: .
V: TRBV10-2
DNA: TGCGCCAGCAGCCGGACGGCCGTTGGGAGTTGGACAGATACGCAGTATTTT
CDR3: CASSRTAVGSWTDTQYF

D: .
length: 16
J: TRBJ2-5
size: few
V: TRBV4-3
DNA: TGCGCCAGCAGCCAAGCTGGCGAGCGGCAGCAAGAGACCCAGTACTTC
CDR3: CASSQAGERQQETQYF

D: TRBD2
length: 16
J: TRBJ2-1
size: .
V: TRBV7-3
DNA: TGTGCCAGCAGCCCGGTCCCAGCGGGGGGGCCCAATGAGCAGTTCTTC
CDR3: CASSPVPAGGPNEQFF

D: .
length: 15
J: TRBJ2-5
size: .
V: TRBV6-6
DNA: TGTGCCAGCAGTTACTCAGCTACCCCCGGGGAGACCCAGTACTTC
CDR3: CASSYSATPGETQYF

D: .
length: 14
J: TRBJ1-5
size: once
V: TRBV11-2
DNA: TGTGCCACCACAACAGGGTGGGGCAATCAGCCCCAGCATTTT
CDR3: CATTTGWGNQPQHF

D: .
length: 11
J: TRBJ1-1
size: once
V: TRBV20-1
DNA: TGCAGTGCTAGACCGGCGGGGGAAGCTTTCTTT
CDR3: CSARPAGEAFF

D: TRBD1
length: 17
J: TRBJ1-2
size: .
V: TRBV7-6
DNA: TGTGCCAGCAGCCCCGCCCTAAGACAGGGAAGTAACTATGGCTACACCTTC
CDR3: CASSPALRQGSNYGYTF

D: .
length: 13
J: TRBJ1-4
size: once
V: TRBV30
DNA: TGTGCCTGCCAAAGGGGGAAAAATGAAAAACTGTTTTTT
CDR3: CACQRGKNEKLFF

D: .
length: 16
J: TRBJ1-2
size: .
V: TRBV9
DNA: TGTGCCAGCAGCGTAGCTGGTCCCCTGAGTGTCTATGGCTACACCTTC
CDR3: CASSVAGPLSVYGYTF

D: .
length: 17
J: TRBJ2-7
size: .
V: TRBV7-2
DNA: TGTGCCAGCAGCTTAGAATTGGACAGCCCGTCTTCCTACGAGCAGTACTTC
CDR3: CASSLELDSPSSYEQYF

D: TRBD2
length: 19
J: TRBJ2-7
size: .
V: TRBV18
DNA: TGTGCCAGCTCACCCTCGGGGACTAGCGGGAGAGGGAGAGTATACGAGCAGTACTTC
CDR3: CASSPSGTSGRGRVYEQYF

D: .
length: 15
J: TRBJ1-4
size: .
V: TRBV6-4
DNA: TGTGCCAGCAGTGAAAGGGGGTACAGGGAGGAAAAACTGTTTTTT
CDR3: CASSERGYREEKLFF

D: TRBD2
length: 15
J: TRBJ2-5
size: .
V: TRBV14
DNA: TGTGCCAGCAGTCGACTAGCGGGGGCCGGGGAGACCCAGTACTTC
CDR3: CASSRLAGAGETQYF

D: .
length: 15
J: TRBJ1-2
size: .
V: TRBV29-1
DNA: TGCAGCGTTGAAGAAGAGAAACTTACTAACTATGGCTACACCTTC
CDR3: CSVEEEKLTNYGYTF

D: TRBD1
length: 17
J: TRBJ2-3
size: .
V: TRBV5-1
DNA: TGCGCCAGCAGCTCGGCTTCCGGGACAGGGGTTGGAGATACGCAGTATTTT
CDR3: CASSSASGTGVGDTQYF

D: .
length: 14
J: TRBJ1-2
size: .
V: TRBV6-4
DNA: TGTGCCAGCAGGTCCCCCGAAGAGGTCTATGGCTACACCTTC
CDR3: CASRSPEEVYGYTF

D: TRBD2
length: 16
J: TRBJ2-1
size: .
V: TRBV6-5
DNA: TGTGCCAGCAGTTACTCGAGCGGGGGATACTACAATGAGCAGTTCTTC
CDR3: CASSYSSGGYYNEQFF

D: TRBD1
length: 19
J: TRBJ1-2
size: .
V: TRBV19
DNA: TGTGCCAGTCGAGAATGGGGGTACCCTGCGGGACAGATCAACTATGGCTACACCTTC
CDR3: CASREWGYPAGQINYGYTF

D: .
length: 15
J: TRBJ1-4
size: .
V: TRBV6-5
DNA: TGTGCCAGCAGTTACTCCTACGGGAATAATGAAAAACTGTTTTTT
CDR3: CASSYSYGNNEKLFF

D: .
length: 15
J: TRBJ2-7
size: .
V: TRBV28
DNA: TGTGCCAGCAGTTTATGGAACAGGACACCCTACGAGCAGTACTTC
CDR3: CASSLWNRTPYEQYF

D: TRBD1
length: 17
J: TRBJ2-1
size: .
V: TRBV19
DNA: TGTGCCAGTAGTAACCAACAGGGGGCGATCAACCACAATGAGCAGTTCTTC
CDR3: CASSNQQGAINHNEQFF

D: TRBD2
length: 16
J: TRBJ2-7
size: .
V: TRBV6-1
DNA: TGTGCCAGCAGTGAGGGGAGGGGCCCACAAACCTACGAGCAGTACTTC
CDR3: CASSEGRGPQTYEQYF

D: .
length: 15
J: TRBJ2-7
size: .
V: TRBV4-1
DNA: TGCGCCAGCAGCCAAGTACAGGGTTTTGTCTACGAGCAGTACTTC
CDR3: CASSQVQGFVYEQYF

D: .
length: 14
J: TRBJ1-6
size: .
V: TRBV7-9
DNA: TGTGCCAGCAGCTTCGACAGTTTGGCTTCACCCCTCCACTTT
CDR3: CASSFDSLASPLHF

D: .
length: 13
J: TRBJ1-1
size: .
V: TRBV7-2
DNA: TGTGCCAGCAGCTCCTGGGGCAGCACTGAAGCTTTCTTT
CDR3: CASSSWGSTEAFF

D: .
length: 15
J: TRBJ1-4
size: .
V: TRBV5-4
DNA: TGTGCCAGCAGCTCGTACAGGGACAATAATGAAAAACTGTTTTTT
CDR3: CASSSYRDNNEKLFF

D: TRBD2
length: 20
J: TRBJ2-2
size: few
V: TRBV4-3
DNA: TGCGCCAGCAGCCAAGGGAGGGCTAGCGGGGGGGCCGAGAACACCGGGGAGCTGTTTTTT
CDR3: CASSQGRASGGAENTGELFF

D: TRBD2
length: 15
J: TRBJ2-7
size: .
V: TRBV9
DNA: TGTGCCAGCAGCGCAGATAGCGGGGGGGCCTACGAGCAGTACTTC
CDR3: CASSADSGGAYEQYF

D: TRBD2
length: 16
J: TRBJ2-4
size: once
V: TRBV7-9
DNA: TGTGCCAGCAGCTCCCGCGGGGGGGCGGGCAAAAACATTCAGTACTTC
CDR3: CASSSRGGAGKNIQYF

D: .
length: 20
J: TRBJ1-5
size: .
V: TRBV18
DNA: TGTGCCAGCTCACTTGAGGCTCAGGGCCAAGGTCGAAGGAGCAATCAGCCCCAGCATTTT
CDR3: CASSLEAQGQGRRSNQPQHF

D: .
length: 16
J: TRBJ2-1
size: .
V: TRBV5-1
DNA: TGCGCCAGCAGCTTGGTGGGGGGAAGCTCCTACAATGAGCAGTTCTTC
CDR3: CASSLVGGSSYNEQFF

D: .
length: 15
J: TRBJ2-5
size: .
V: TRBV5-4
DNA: TGTGCCAGCAGCCCCGGAGTAGGCCCCCAAGAGACCCAGTACTTC
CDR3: CASSPGVGPQETQYF

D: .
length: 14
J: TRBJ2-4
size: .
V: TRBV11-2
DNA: TGTGCCAGCAGCAGGAGGGTGGAAAAAAACATTCAGTACTTC
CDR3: CASSRRVEKNIQYF

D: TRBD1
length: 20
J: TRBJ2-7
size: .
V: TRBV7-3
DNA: TGTGCCAGCAGCTTCCCGCTGGAAACCGCCGGGGGGACAGGGGGCGACGAGCAGTACTTC
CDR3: CASSFPLETAGGTGGDEQYF

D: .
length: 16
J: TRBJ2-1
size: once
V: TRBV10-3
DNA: TGTGCCATCAGCTGGACAGATACATACCGGTACAATGAGCAGTTCTTC
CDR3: CAISWTDTYRYNEQFF

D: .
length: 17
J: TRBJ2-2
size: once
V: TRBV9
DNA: TGTGCCAGCAGCGTAGAGTCACAGAGACCCAACACCGGGGAGCTGTTTTTT
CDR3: CASSVESQRPNTGELFF

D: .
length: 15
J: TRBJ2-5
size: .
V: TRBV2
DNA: TGTGCCAGCAGGGGCGCAGACAGTCCACTAGAGACCCAGTACTTC
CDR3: CASRGADSPLETQYF

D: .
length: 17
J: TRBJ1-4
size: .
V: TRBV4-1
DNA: TGCGCCAGCAGCCAAGGCCCGCACGGGGAGACTAATGAAAAACTGTTTTTT
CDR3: CASSQGPHGETNEKLFF

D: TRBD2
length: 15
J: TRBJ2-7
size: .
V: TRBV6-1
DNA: TGTGCCAGCAGTGAAAAGTTCGGTTTGGGGGGGGAGCAGTACTTC
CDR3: CASSEKFGLGGEQYF